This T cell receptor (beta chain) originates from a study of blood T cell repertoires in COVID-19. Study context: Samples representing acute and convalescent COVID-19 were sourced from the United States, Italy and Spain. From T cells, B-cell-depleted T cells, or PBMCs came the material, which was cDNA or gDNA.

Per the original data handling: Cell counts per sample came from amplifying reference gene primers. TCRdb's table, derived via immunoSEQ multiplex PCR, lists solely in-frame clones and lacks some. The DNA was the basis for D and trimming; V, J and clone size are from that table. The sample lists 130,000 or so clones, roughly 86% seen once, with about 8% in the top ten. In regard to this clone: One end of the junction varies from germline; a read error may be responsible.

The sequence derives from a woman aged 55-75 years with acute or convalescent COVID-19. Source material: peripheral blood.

The CDR3 region is CTTSRGRVQETQYF. CDR3 coding DNA: TGTACCACCAGCAGAGGGAGGGTCCAAGAGACCCAGTACTTC. J is TRBJ2-5 and V is TRBV15, with 7 bases matching TRBD2. The CDR3 covers 14 residues. The germline V gene has CDR1 LNHNV and CDR2 YYDKDF (reference sequence).